Below, 11 T cell receptor beta chains from the same sample are listed, as sequenced in a study of identical twins (dated by TCRdb to the mid-2010s). Libraries were made using 5' RACE. Sequencing used an Illumina HiSeq 2000. TCRdb ran its own pipeline on the public reads, namely fastp trimming at Q25 and MiXCR clone calling, and kept in-frame beta chains. Rows with one shared CDR3 protein collapse into an entry with the most common genes and DNA. The table for this sample lists more than 200,000 distinct CDR3 sequences; over 12% of them were counted only once. The biggest ten clones account for 7% to 9.5% of the sample. Sequenced material: memory (CD45RO+) T cells sorted from blood. According to the study, the label for this sample's cell subset or site signals: CD45RO+ enriched T cells. The source is a woman aged 18-29 years in good health.

V is TRBV29-1 and J is TRBJ1-2, with D maybe TRBD1 (5 bases). Trimming removed 3 bases from V and 8 bases from J, with 16 bases in between. The CDR3 consists of 13 residues. CDR1 and CDR2 (germline): SQVTM, ANQGSEA. The CDR3 bases are TGCAGCGTTGAGGCCGGGGCAGGGAGAGGCTACACCTTC. This encodes CSVEAGAGRGYTF.

In its sample, this clonotype was seen a few times. V gene TRBV7-2 combines with J gene TRBJ2-2; D remains ambiguous. This CDR3 region has 14 residues. V dropped 6 bases and J dropped 5 bases, with 13 bases sitting between them. Germline assignment: CDR1 SGHTA and CDR2 FQGNSA. CDR3 amino acids: CASSLAIGTGELFF. CDR3 nucleotide sequence: TGTGCCAGCAGTCTGGCAATCGGGACCGGGGAGCTGTTTTTT. The full variable domain, rest sourced from reference TRBV7-2 and TRBJ2-2, is GAGVSQSPSNKVTEKGKDVELRCDPISGHTALYWYRQSLGQGLEFLIYFQGNSAPDKSGLPSDRFSAERTGGSVSTLTIQRTQQEDSAVYLCASSLAIGTGELFFGEGSRLTVL.

This clonotype was counted a few times. V usage is TRBV20-1 and J usage is TRBJ2-7; unclear D gene. This CDR3 spans 13 amino acids. The V and J ends lost 0 bases and 6 bases respectively, with 12 bases between them. The germline V gene encodes CDR1 DFQATT and CDR2 SNEGSKA (reference sequence). CDR3 DNA: TGCAGTGCTAGAGAACGAACCCTCGGCGAGCAGTACTTC. Translated, it gives CSARERTLGEQYF.

This clonotype was seen more than once but under ten times. The chain recombines TRBV20-1 with TRBJ2-3; TRBD2 agrees at 9 bases. There are 13 residues in the CDR3. The V gene end was trimmed by 7 bases and the J gene end by 5 bases; junction bases not matched to a gene: 7. CDR1 is DFQATT and CDR2 is SNEGSKA in the germline V gene (reference sequence). In DNA, the CDR3 is TGCAGTGGTGGCGGGAGGGTTCAAGATACGCAGTATTTT. This codes for CSGGGRVQDTQYF.

V gene TRBV7-9 combines with J gene TRBJ2-7; TRBD2 agrees at 8 bases. Germline loops: CDR1 SEHNR, CDR2 FQNEAQ (reference sequence). V dropped 5 bases and J dropped 5; count of bases not matched to a gene: 8. The CDR3 length is 14 residues. CDR3 in amino acids: CASSTPQTSDEQYF. Here the CDR3 DNA reads TGTGCCAGCAGCACCCCCCAGACTAGCGACGAGCAGTACTTC.

This chain connects TRBV11-1 to TRBJ2-3; 9 bases map to TRBD2. Germline CDR1 and CDR2: SGHAT and FQDESV (reference sequence). Germline trimming cut 3 bases from V and 3 bases from J; bases unmatched to any gene: 19. The CDR3 runs to 20 residues. The CDR3 coding sequence is TGTGCCAGCAGCTTGCCTCTAGCACTAGCCTATCTAGCGGGAACAGATACGCAGTATTTT. Amino acids: CASSLPLALAYLAGTDTQYF.

This clonotype has more than one count but fewer than ten. This sequence joins TRBV12-3 or TRBV12-4 and TRBJ2-1; D not certain. Trimming shortened V by 4 bases and J by 7 bases, and 5 bases separated the two germline ends. The CDR3 extends over 11 amino acids. CDR3: CASSWLNEQFF. The CDR3 DNA sequence: TGTGCCAGCAGTTGGCTGAATGAGCAGTTCTTC.

This clonotype was detected a few times. This chain uses TRBV11-2 with TRBJ1-1; D call uncertain. Germline-derived CDR1 and CDR2 are SGHAT and FQNNGV. The CDR3 consists of 14 residues. V was cut by 3 bases and J by 2 bases, with 10 bases left in between. The CDR3 nucleotides read TGTGCCAGCAGCTTCAAGGATAGTAACACTGAAGCTTTCTTT. This translates into CASSFKDSNTEAFF.

This chain joins TRBV20-1 and TRBJ2-5; 9 bases fit TRBD1. The CDR3 loop spans 15 amino acids. The V and J ends lost 1 base and 4 bases, in that order; junction bases with no gene match: 7. Germline V gives CDR1 DFQATT, CDR2 SNEGSKA (reference sequence). CDR3: CSARGDRDGRETQYF. The DNA of the CDR3 is TGCAGTGCTAGAGGGGACAGGGACGGTCGAGAGACCCAGTACTTC.

This clonotype was recorded a few times. The chain couples TRBV7-4 to TRBJ2-3; D ambiguous. This CDR3 has 18 residues. The germline V gene has CDR1 SGHVT and CDR2 SQSDAQ. Trimming pared 4 bases from V and 0 bases from J, leaving 20 bases between. The CDR3 DNA sequence: TGTGCCAGCAGCTCGGCCCCTCTAGACGGTCCTAGCACAGATACGCAGTATTTT. This sequence encodes CASSSAPLDGPSTDTQYF.

The V gene is TRBV18, the J gene TRBJ2-3; perhaps TRBD2 as D (7 bases). The CDR3 is made up of 16 amino acids. CDR1 is KGHSH and CDR2 is LQKENI in the germline V gene. Trimming removed 3 bases at V and 6 bases at J, with 19 bases between. CDR3 sequence reads: CASSPSAGGPQDTQYF. The CDR3 DNA reads TGTGCCAGCTCACCCTCCGCCGGGGGGCCGCAGGATACGCAGTATTTT.